The 21 T cell receptor beta chains presented below share a single source sample, sequenced in a study of blood T cell repertoires in COVID-19. The repertoire was sequenced with immunoSEQ multiplex PCR; TCRdb's copy has only in-frame clones and lacks some. This table holds 84,000 or so clones, around four fifths found once. The source material was peripheral blood. These TCRs come from a man in his sixties with COVID-19, enrolled during active disease.

The chain recombines TRBV7-9 with TRBJ2-1, with 8 bases aligning to TRBD1. Germline CDR1 and CDR2: SEHNR and FQNEAQ (reference sequence). The V and J ends lost 7 bases and 6 bases, in that order; junction bases with no gene match: 8. This CDR3 has 14 amino acids. The CDR3 loop reads CASNPRTGINEQFF. The CDR3 DNA reads TGTGCCAGCAACCCCAGGACAGGGATCAATGAGCAGTTCTTC.

The chain joins TRBV5-4 to TRBJ2-4; TRBD1 matches 8 bases. The germline V gene encodes CDR1 SGHNT and CDR2 YYREEE (reference sequence). The V and J ends lost 4 bases and 8 bases, in that order; junction bases with no gene match: 11. The CDR3 is 15 amino acids. DNA for the CDR3: TGTGCCAGCAGCCTCAGGGGGCACGGGCAGGACATTCAGTACTTC. This sequence encodes CASSLRGHGQDIQYF.

This clone was seen only a few times. The chain combines TRBV5-1 with TRBJ2-7; TRBD1 aligns across 8 bases. The trim removed 4 bases at V and 7 bases at J, leaving 7 bases unmatched. CDR1 SGHRS and CDR2 YFSETQ come from the germline V gene. The CDR3 runs to 13 residues. The CDR3 DNA follows: TGCGCCAGCAGCCCTGGACAGGGTAAAGAGCAGTACTTC. As protein: CASSPGQGKEQYF.

The chain joins TRBV13 to TRBJ2-5, with TRBD1 identical over 8 bases. The ends lost 0 bases at V and 5 bases at J; junction bases unmatched: 5. The CDR3 is made up of 15 amino acids. Germline V CDR1 and CDR2: PRHDT, FYEKMQ (reference sequence). The DNA for the CDR3 is TGTGCCAGCAGCTTAGGGGGGTACAGGGGGGAGACCCAGTACTTC. It translates to CASSLGGYRGETQYF. Full variable domain (missing parts from reference TRBV13 and TRBJ2-5): AAGVIQSPRHLIKEKRETATLKCYPIPRHDTVYWYQQGPGQDPQFLISFYEKMQSDKGSIPDRFSAQQFSDYHSELNMSSLELGDSALYFCASSLGGYRGETQYFGPGTRLLVL.

The sample holds one count of this clone. This sample includes further DNA sequences coding for the same CDR3. In DNA form, the CDR3 reads TGCAGTGCGCGTGGTGGAAACACCATATATTTT. Translation: CSARGGNTIYF. The chain is built from TRBV20-1 and TRBJ1-3, with D hard to call. Germline V gene data show CDR1 as DFQATT and CDR2 as SNEGSKA (reference sequence). V lost 6 bases to trimming and J lost 3 bases, with 6 bases between them. The CDR3 has 11 amino acids.

A few counts support this clone. V gene TRBV19 combines with J gene TRBJ1-5; D gene uncertain. Germline lookup yields CDR1 LNHDA and CDR2 SQIVND (reference sequence). CDR3 length: 14 residues. V lost 8 bases and J lost 2, with 13 bases in between. CDR3 DNA: TGTGCCAGTCGCGAGTTGGTGGGCAATCAGCCCCAGCATTTT. This translates into CASRELVGNQPQHF.

This chain uses TRBV9 with TRBJ1-4; D remains unclear. The CDR3 covers 14 residues. Trimming removed 0 bases from V and 8 bases from J, with 11 bases in between. CDR1 is SGDLS and CDR2 is YYNGEE in the germline V gene. CDR3 residues: CASSVEAGREKLFF. CDR3 DNA sequence: TGTGCCAGCAGCGTAGAGGCAGGCCGAGAAAAACTGTTTTTT.

The chain couples TRBV11-2 to TRBJ2-6; 7 bases are shared with TRBD1. Germline trimming cut 5 bases from V and 0 bases from J; bases unmatched to any gene: 4. Germline assignment: CDR1 SGHAT and CDR2 FQNNGV. The CDR3 is 16 amino acids. This CDR3 is CASSSRQGSGANVLTF. In DNA, the CDR3 is TGTGCCAGCAGCAGCCGACAGGGCTCTGGGGCCAACGTCCTGACTTTC. The full variable domain, rest sourced from reference TRBV11-2 and TRBJ2-6, is EAGVAQSPRYKIIEKRQSVAFWCNPISGHATLYWYQQILGQGPKLLIQFQNNGVVDDSQLPKDRFSAERLKGVDSTLKIQPAKLEDSAVYLCASSSRQGSGANVLTFGAGSRLTVL.

The V and J genes are TRBV6-1 and TRBJ2-4; D unresolved. This CDR3 comprises 13 residues. V dropped 3 bases and J dropped 4 bases, with 7 bases sitting between them. Germline V gene sequence: CDR1 MNHNS, CDR2 SASEGT. CDR3 in DNA: TGTGCCAGCAGTGACACCGGTAAAAACATTCAGTACTTC. It codes for CASSDTGKNIQYF.

The V and J genes are TRBV7-9 and TRBJ2-3, with D unresolved. There are 15 residues in the CDR3. The ends were cut back, 1 base at V and 2 bases at J, with 10 bases in the middle. Germline lookup yields CDR1 SEHNR and CDR2 FQNEAQ (reference sequence). CDR3 DNA: TGTGCCAGCAGCTTAGGGTTGGCCTTCACAGATACGCAGTATTTT. Its protein is CASSLGLAFTDTQYF.

This rearrangement joins TRBV20-1 to TRBJ2-3; 13 nucleotides line up with TRBD2. Germline loops: CDR1 DFQATT, CDR2 SNEGSKA (reference sequence). V shed 3 bases and J 1 base; nucleotides not matched to a gene: 10. The CDR3 loop spans 18 amino acids. The CDR3 bases are TGCAGTGCTAGTATAATACTAGCGGGAGGGCCGGGCACAGATACGCAGTATTTT. Its protein product is CSASIILAGGPGTDTQYF.

The chain uses TRBV5-1 and TRBJ2-5, with TRBD1 identical over 8 bases. This CDR3 is built from 15 residues. Looked up from germline, CDR1 is SGHRS and CDR2 is YFSETQ. Losses at the gene ends were 3 bases for V and 5 bases for J; bases not matched to a gene: 9. The CDR3 is CASSSNGQGRETQYF. In DNA form, the CDR3 reads TGCGCCAGCAGCTCCAATGGACAGGGCCGGGAGACCCAGTACTTC.

The chain employs TRBV7-3 and TRBJ2-7, with TRBD2 matching 13 bases. This CDR3 has 15 residues. The germline V gene encodes CDR1 SGHTA and CDR2 FQGTGA. The trim removed 5 bases at V and 5 bases at J, leaving 6 bases unmatched. Here the CDR3 DNA reads TGTGCCAGCAGCGAAGGACTAGCGGGAGTCCACGAGCAGTACTTC. This translates into CASSEGLAGVHEQYF.

The chain combines TRBV27 with TRBJ2-7; TRBD1 might be the D (5 bases). Germline V gives CDR1 MNHEY, CDR2 SMNVEV (reference sequence). The CDR3 contains 13 residues. V lost 2 bases and J 1 base, leaving 6 bases between the germline ends. The CDR3: CASSLQGSYEQYF. The DNA of the CDR3 is TGTGCCAGCAGTTTACAGGGATCCTACGAGCAGTACTTC.

This rearrangement joins TRBV2 to TRBJ1-4, with D uncertain. Between the trimmed V and J ends, which lost 2 bases and 0 bases, there was a span of 10 bases. The CDR3 runs 16 residues. Germline-derived CDR1 and CDR2 are SNHLY and FYNNEI. The CDR3 is CASSELQLATNEKLFF. DNA for the CDR3: TGTGCCAGCAGTGAACTACAGCTTGCAACTAATGAAAAACTGTTTTTT. Based on the CDR3 plus reference TRBV2 and TRBJ1-4, the full variable domain is EPEVTQTPSHQVTQMGQEVILRCVPISNHLYFYWYRQILGQKVEFLVSFYNNEISEKSEIFDDQFSVERPDGSNFTLKIRSTKLEDSAMYFCASSELQLATNEKLFFGSGTQLSVL.

The chain carries TRBV7-3 and TRBJ2-1; D is perhaps TRBD1 (6 bases). V was cut by 1 base and J by 7 bases, with 8 bases left in between. CDR3 length: 13 residues. CDR1 is SGHTA, CDR2 FQGTGA, per germline. The CDR3 spells CASSLNQGNEQFF. As DNA, the CDR3 is TGTGCCAGCAGCTTAAACCAGGGGAATGAGCAGTTCTTC.

V and J are TRBV9 and TRBJ2-5; 9 nucleotides match TRBD1. V shed 2 bases and J 5 bases; nucleotides not matched to a gene: 4. Germline V gives CDR1 SGDLS, CDR2 YYNGEE. The CDR3 spans 14 residues. This chain's CDR3 is CASSVGQGTETQYF. The DNA of the CDR3 is TGTGCCAGCAGCGTTGGACAGGGGACGGAGACCCAGTACTTC. Variable domain in full (rest from reference TRBV9 and TRBJ2-5): DSGVTQTPKHLITATGQRVTLRCSPRSGDLSVYWYQQSLDQGLQFLIQYYNGEERAKGNILERFSAQQFPDLHSELNLSSLELGDSALYFCASSVGQGTETQYFGPGTRLLVL.

V usage is TRBV6-5 and J usage is TRBJ1-1, with D unresolved. V dropped 0 bases and J dropped 7 bases, with 12 bases sitting between them. Per germline, CDR1 MNHEY and CDR2 SVGAGI. The CDR3 totals 14 residues. The chain's CDR3 is CASSYSRLRNEAFF. CDR3 coding DNA: TGTGCCAGCAGTTACTCTAGACTCCGTAATGAAGCTTTCTTT.

The chain employs TRBV7-6 and TRBJ2-1, with a tentative D call TRBD2 (6 bases). The CDR3 is made up of 12 amino acids. Trimming took off 1 base at V and 9 bases at J, with 7 bases between the two ends. CDR1 and CDR2 from the germline V gene are SGHVS and FNYEAQ. The CDR3 DNA follows: TGTGCCAGCAGCTTAGAAGCGGGTGAGCAGTTCTTC. Amino acids: CASSLEAGEQFF.

Here the CDR3 reads CASSKAVSGSTEAFF. In DNA, the CDR3 is TGCGCCAGCAGCAAGGCCGTCTCCGGGAGCACTGAAGCTTTCTTT. The J gene is TRBJ1-1, the V gene TRBV5-1; D gene unclear. The CDR3 extends over 15 amino acids. Trimming removed 4 bases from V and 4 bases from J, with 17 bases in between. CDR1 is SGHRS and CDR2 is YFSETQ in the germline V gene. The full variable domain, in which reference TRBV5-1 and TRBJ1-1 provide the parts outside the CDR3, is KAGVTQTPRYLIKTRGQQVTLSCSPISGHRSVSWYQQTPGQGLQFLFEYFSETQRNKGNFPGRFSGRQFSNSRSEMNVSTLELGDSALYLCASSKAVSGSTEAFFGQGTRLTVV.

This clone has a count of ten or more. V gene TRBV30 combines with J gene TRBJ1-4, with TRBD1 matching 9 bases. This CDR3 is 14 amino acids long. The trim removed 5 bases at V and 5 bases at J, leaving 6 bases unmatched. The germline V gene encodes CDR1 GTSNPN and CDR2 SVGIG (reference sequence). CDR3 loop: CAWLPGTGNEKLFF. In DNA form, the CDR3 reads TGTGCCTGGCTTCCCGGGACAGGGAATGAAAAACTGTTTTTT.